Following are 9 T cell receptor beta chains from one sample sequenced in a study of cytomegalovirus exposure and HLA in healthy donors. 13 Jbeta primers and 60 Vbeta primers were used for the PCR. Measured with immunoSEQ multiplex PCR; TCRdb has only the in-frame clones, and not every one. The sample shows about 130,000 clones, approximately 80% of them seen only once. The specimen was PBMCs. The receptors originated from a woman aged 18-29 years in good health and CMV-seronegative.

The chain recombines TRBV12-2 with TRBJ2-3; the table's D gene call, TRBD2, was not cross checked with the DNA. TRBV12-2 constitutes a pseudogene. This CDR3 has 17 residues. The CDR3: CASRFKFSGDSTDTQYF. CDR3 nucleotides: TGTGCAAGTCGCTTCAAGTTTAGCGGGGACAGCACAGATACGCAGTATTTT.

The chain combines TRBV4-1 with TRBJ1-1, with TRBD1 matching over 10 bases. This CDR3 has 14 residues. Germline trimming cut 3 bases from V and 5 bases from J; bases unmatched to any gene: 3. CDR1 is MGHRA and CDR2 is YSYEKL in the germline V gene. The DNA of the CDR3 is TGCGCCAGCAGCCACGGGGACAGGGGTACTGAAGCTTTCTTT. This gives the protein CASSHGDRGTEAFF.

V gene TRBV21-1 combines with J gene TRBJ2-2; TRBD2, the D gene given by the table, was not confirmed from the DNA. TRBV21-1 is reported as a pseudogene. The CDR3 loop spans 17 amino acids. The CDR3 is CASSNPAGGRYTGELFF. The DNA of the CDR3 is TGTGCCAGCAGCAATCCAGCGGGAGGGAGGTACACCGGGGAGCTGTTTTTT.

This chain uses TRBV5-4 with TRBJ2-6; no firm D call. CDR3 size: 16 residues. V shed 1 base and J shed 0 bases, with 8 bases lying between them. Germline CDR1 is SGHNT and CDR2 is YYREEE (reference sequence). CDR3 in amino acids: CASSLQRNSGANVLTF. In DNA form, the CDR3 reads TGTGCCAGCAGCTTGCAGCGAAACTCTGGGGCCAACGTCCTGACTTTC.

The CDR3 here is CASSLGTGYNEQFF. The CDR3 coding sequence is TGTGCCAGCAGCTTGGGGACAGGGTACAATGAGCAGTTCTTC. The gene calls are TRBV5-6 and TRBJ2-1; the match to TRBD1 covers 8 bases. CDR1 SGHDT and CDR2 YYEEEE come from the germline V gene. The length of the CDR3 is 14 residues. Trimming cost V 0 bases and J 4 bases; bases outside gene matches: 0.

The chain combines TRBV23-1 with TRBJ1-1; unclear D gene. TRBV23-1 is noted as an ORF with a role that remains uncertain. V shed 0 bases and J shed 3 bases, with 14 bases lying between them. The CDR3 is 16 amino acids. CDR3 amino acids: CASSQSKRTGDTEAFF. The CDR3 bases are TGCGCCAGCAGTCAATCTAAGCGCACGGGAGACACTGAAGCTTTCTTT.

V is TRBV5-6 and J is TRBJ2-5, with TRBD2 as a possible D gene (6 bases). Germline V gives CDR1 SGHDT, CDR2 YYEEEE. Trimming left V 3 bases short and J 2 bases short, with 8 bases between. The CDR3 extends over 13 amino acids. CDR3 sequence: CASSWGLQETQYF. CDR3 sequence (DNA): TGTGCCAGCAGCTGGGGACTTCAAGAGACCCAGTACTTC.

The chain links TRBV5-4 to TRBJ2-3; a weak D match, TRBD2 (6 bases). CDR1 is SGHNT, CDR2 YYREEE, per germline (reference sequence). This CDR3 comprises 16 residues. V lost 3 bases and J lost 6, with 20 bases in between. CDR3 nucleotide sequence: TGTGCCAGCAGCTCCTCGACTAGAGGGAGAGGGGATACGCAGTATTTT. It specifies CASSSSTRGRGDTQYF.

In nucleotides, the CDR3 is TGTGCCAGTAGTATAGATACAGGGGAGGTGGAAGGCTACACCTTC. Its translation: CASSIDTGEVEGYTF. The V and J genes are TRBV19 and TRBJ1-2; 7 nucleotides align to TRBD1. CDR1 and CDR2 (germline): LNHDA, SQIVND (reference sequence). The CDR3 extends over 15 amino acids. V dropped 0 bases and J dropped 8; count of bases not matched to a gene: 9.